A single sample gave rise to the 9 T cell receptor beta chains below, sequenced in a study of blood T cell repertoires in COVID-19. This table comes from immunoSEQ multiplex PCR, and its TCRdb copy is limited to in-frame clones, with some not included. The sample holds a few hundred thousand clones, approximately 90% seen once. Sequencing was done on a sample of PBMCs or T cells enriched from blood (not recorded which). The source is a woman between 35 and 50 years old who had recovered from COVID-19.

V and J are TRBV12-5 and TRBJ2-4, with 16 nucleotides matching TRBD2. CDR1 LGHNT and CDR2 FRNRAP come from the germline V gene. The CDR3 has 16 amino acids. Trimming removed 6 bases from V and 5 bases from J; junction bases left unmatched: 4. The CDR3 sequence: CASGSGLAGGENIQYF. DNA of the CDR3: TGTGCTAGTGGATCGGGACTAGCGGGGGGGGAAAACATTCAGTACTTC.

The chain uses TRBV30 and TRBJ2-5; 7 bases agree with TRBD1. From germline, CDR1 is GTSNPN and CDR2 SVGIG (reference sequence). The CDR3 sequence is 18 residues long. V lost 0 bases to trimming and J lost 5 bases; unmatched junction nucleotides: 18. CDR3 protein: CAWSVNQGTAYEMETQYF. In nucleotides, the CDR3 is TGTGCCTGGAGTGTAAATCAGGGGACAGCATACGAAATGGAGACCCAGTACTTC.

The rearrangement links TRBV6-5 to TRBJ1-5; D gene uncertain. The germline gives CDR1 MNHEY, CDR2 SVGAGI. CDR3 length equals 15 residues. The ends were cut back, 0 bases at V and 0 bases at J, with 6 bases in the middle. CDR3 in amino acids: CASSYSRDSNQPQHF. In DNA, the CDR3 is TGTGCCAGCAGTTACTCCCGGGATAGCAATCAGCCCCAGCATTTT.

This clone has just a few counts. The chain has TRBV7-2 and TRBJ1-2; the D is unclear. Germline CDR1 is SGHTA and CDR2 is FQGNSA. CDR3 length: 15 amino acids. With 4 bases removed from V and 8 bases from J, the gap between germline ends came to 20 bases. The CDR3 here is CASSSRSSDNGGYTF. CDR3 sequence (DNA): TGTGCCAGCAGCTCCCGGAGCTCCGATAACGGGGGCTACACCTTC.

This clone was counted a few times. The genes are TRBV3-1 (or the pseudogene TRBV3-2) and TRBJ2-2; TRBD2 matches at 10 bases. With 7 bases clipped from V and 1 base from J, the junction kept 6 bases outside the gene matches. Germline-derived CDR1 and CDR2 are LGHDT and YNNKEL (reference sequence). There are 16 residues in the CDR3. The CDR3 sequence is CASNLASGGNTGELFF. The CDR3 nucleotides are TGTGCCAGCAATCTTGCTAGCGGGGGGAACACCGGGGAGCTGTTTTTT.

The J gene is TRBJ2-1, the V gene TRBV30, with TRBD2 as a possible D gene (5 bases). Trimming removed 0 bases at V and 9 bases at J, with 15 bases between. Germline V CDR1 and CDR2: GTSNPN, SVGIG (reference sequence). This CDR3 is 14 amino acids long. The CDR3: CAWSVLESLSEQFF. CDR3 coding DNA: TGTGCCTGGAGTGTACTAGAATCCCTTTCTGAGCAGTTCTTC.

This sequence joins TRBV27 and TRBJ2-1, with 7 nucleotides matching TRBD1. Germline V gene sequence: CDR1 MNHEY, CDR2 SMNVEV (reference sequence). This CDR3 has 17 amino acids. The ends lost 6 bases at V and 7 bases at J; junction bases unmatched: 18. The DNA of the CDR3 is TGTGCCAGCAGACAAATGGGGACAGCTTTAACGGGGAATGAGCAGTTCTTC. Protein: CASRQMGTALTGNEQFF.

Here the CDR3 reads CASRPGQGFGGYTF. CDR3 nucleotides: TGTGCCAGCAGGCCGGGACAGGGGTTTGGTGGCTACACCTTC. The V gene is TRBV2, the J gene TRBJ1-2; 10 nucleotides align to TRBD1. With V trimmed by 6 bases and J by 7 bases, 8 bases remained unmatched. This CDR3 contains 14 residues. Per the germline V gene, CDR1 is SNHLY and CDR2 is FYNNEI. Supplemented by reference TRBV2 and TRBJ1-2, the full variable domain reads EPEVTQTPSHQVTQMGQEVILRCVPISNHLYFYWYRQILGQKVEFLVSFYNNEISEKSEIFDDQFSVERPDGSNFTLKIRSTKLEDSAMYFCASRPGQGFGGYTFGSGTRLTVV.

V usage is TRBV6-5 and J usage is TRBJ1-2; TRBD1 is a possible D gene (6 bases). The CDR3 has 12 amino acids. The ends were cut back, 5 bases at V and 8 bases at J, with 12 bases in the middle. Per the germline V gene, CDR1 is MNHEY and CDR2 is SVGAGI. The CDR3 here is CASSNDRYGYTF. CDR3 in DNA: TGTGCCAGCAGTAACGACAGGTACGGCTACACCTTC.